This note documents a single TCR beta chain sequence. Its antigen remains unidentified. Within one base of it there is no much larger clone, and no base qualities were kept. The V and J ends are trimmed by 0 bases and 5 bases, leaving 14 bases between them. CDR1 and CDR2 were assigned from the germline V gene as SGHRS and YFSETQ. CDR3 length: 16 amino acids, cysteine to phenylalanine. The retained sequence is limited to the CDR3, 48 bases, with the frame set at the first base. This record comes from a study of shared clonotypes between healthy human individuals (dated by TCRdb to about 2020). For the study in its entirety: The cohort included a few men and a couple of women between 18 and 49 years of age. Per donor, three plates each were used for CD4 naive and CD4 memory, two for CD8 naive, and one for CD8 memory. Blood TCR repertoires of a handful of healthy adults were deeply sequenced to estimate repertoire size and the extent of clonotype sharing between individuals. To increase sequencing depth and limit assay-specific biases, TCR repertoire library preparation and sequencing were carried out by different laboratories using diverse techniques. Between about 0.8 and 9.5 billion PBMCs per donor were obtained by leukapheresis.

Summary of the overall study and its limitations: Naive subsets generally had larger estimated clonotype richness than memory subsets did. Pairwise subsampling indicated that sequencing depth was expected to affect the degree of clonotype sharing among donors. Because the study included a small number of donors, the genetic and exposure-history diversity represented was limited. Incomplete sequencing was indicated by rarefaction of sorted-subset datasets, despite the large sequencing depth. Clonotypes shared by all four sorted-subset donors showed higher generation probabilities than non-shared clonotypes. Only blood was sampled, and tissue TCR repertoires likely differ from those in blood. Roughly 5.2% of naive CD4, 3.5% of naive CD8, roughly 2.5% of memory CD4, and approximately 0.4% of memory CD8 clonotypes were shared across several donors.

The donors were healthy, HIV-negative adults who had no recently reported acute infections or vaccinations. All donors were Caucasian adults living in Nashville, Tennessee, USA. CD8 memory samples were composed of magnetically selected CD45RO+ cells combined with CCR7-negative CD45RA+ effector memory (TemRA) cells. Blood was obtained by leukapheresis, after which PBMCs were separated by Ficoll-Histopaque density gradient centrifugation and cryopreserved in liquid nitrogen vapor phase. Analytical flow cytometry was used to check the purity and quantity of every magnetically sorted T cell population. From each sorted fraction, genomic DNA was isolated and quantified by UV absorbance on a Nanodrop 2000c. Using the deep immunoSEQ assay, TCR CDR3 regions were amplified from genomic DNA by multiplex PCR. Extracted genomic DNA from each cell subset was spread evenly across all wells of several immunoSEQ 96-well plates, with each plate serving as a replicate. For sorted subsets, 200 to 250 ng genomic DNA, equal to some 30,000 T cell genomes, was loaded into each replicate PCR. The purified libraries were quantified using a Qubit 3.0 fluorometer, sized with a Bioanalyzer 2100, and then quantified again using the KAPA Library Quantification kit. Each immunoSEQ 96-well plate was sequenced on its own single-read 150-cycle Illumina NextSeq 550 flow cell. The authors' pipeline ran thus. Because only junctional sequences without quality scores were contained in the immunoSEQ output, filtering matching that applied to full-length reads could not be performed. To assign V/J genes and CDR3, sequences were annotated against IMGT germline references using PyIR, a Python wrapper for IgBLAST v1.9. Reads with weak V/J assignments (E-value above 1e-6), missing CDR3, stop codons, out-of-frame junctions, or ambiguous translated residues were removed. A V3J clonotype was defined by an identical inferred V gene, J gene, and CDR3 amino acid sequence. Percentage overlap between repertoires was computed as shared unique clonotypes divided by the size of the smaller repertoire. RTK rarefaction, the Chao1 estimator, and Recon v2.1 estimates of unobserved clonotypes were used to assess repertoire richness. For all TCRbeta clonotypes obtained by the gDNA method from a few donors, generation probabilities were computed with OLGA. TCRdb holds this immuneACCESS table with in-frame rearrangements only. Some clones are missing; in checked studies, unresolved V genes explain under half, and the rest has no known cause. That table is the source of V, J and clone size, and D and trimming were worked out from the DNA. Here the sample has approximately 98,000 clones; roughly two thirds occur a single time. The ten largest clones take up approximately 23% of the sample.

The source material was memory CD8+ T cells sorted from blood. The cell subset or site label for this specimen denotes: CD45RO+ cells pooled with CCR7-negative TemRA cells. The sequence links TRBV5-1 to TRBJ2-2; no D gene call is confident. The sequence was collected from a woman aged 25 to 39 in good health. The CDR3 protein sequence reads: CASSLVLTPRTGELFF. The DNA sequence reads TGCGCCAGCAGCTTGGTGTTAACCCCGAGGACCGGGGAGCTGTTTTTT.